The clone carrying this T cell receptor (beta chain) was recorded a few times. Its cognate antigen is unknown. The data originate from a study of cytomegalovirus exposure and HLA in healthy donors. V lost 4 bases and J 8 bases, leaving 8 bases between the germline ends. Germline V gene sequence: CDR1 ENHRY, CDR2 SYGVKD. The CDR3 has 12 amino acids. Study conclusions and caveats: Despite most TCR sequences being rare, some public TCRs occurred in many donors.

The primer mix had 60 Vbeta and 13 Jbeta primers. TCRdb keeps only in-frame clones here, not all; method: immunoSEQ multiplex PCR. Here the sample spans some 120,000 clones, roughly 9.9% being singletons. V gene TRBV10-3 combines with J gene TRBJ1-4; D is ambiguous. The sequence was collected from a man younger than 40 in good health and CMV-seronegative. The source material was PBMCs. The CDR3, as DNA: TGTGCCATCAGTGTGGGAGGGGAAAAACTGTTTTTT. Translating it yields CAISVGGEKLFF.